This is a list of T cell receptor beta chains from one sample in a study of spatial heterogeneity in lung cancer. TCRdb reprocessed the 5' RACE reads with MiXCR, giving one entry per CDR3 protein. The sample has around 1,600 distinct CDR3 sequences; 18% are singletons. The material sequenced was lung tumor tissue, taken at surgery. These TCRs come from a male donor with early-stage non-small cell lung cancer. Both conserved end residues are part of each CDR3. The D gene is left open where the match is weak. Clone size, where shown, is once, few, many, or a class for clones that have expanded.

medium-sized	TRBJ1-2	NA	TRBV6-6	CASSPPGGVYGYTF	TGTGCCAGCAGCCCCCCCGGGGGGGTCTATGGCTACACCTTC
many	TRBJ2-6	NA	TRBV6-1	CASSEMPTDLSGANVLTF	TGTGCCAGCAGTGAAATGCCCACGGACCTATCTGGGGCCAACGTCCTGACTTTC
medium-sized	TRBJ1-1	NA	TRBV27	CASSLGRADDAFF	TGTGCCAGCAGTCTCGGACGCGCGGATGATGCTTTCTTT
NA	TRBJ1-1	NA	TRBV12-3/TRBV12-4	CASSFRANMNTEAFF	TGTGCCAGCAGTTTCAGGGCAAACATGAACACTGAAGCTTTCTTT
large	TRBJ2-7	NA	TRBV3-1	CASSQDAQGGREQYF	TGTGCCAGCAGCCAAGATGCGCAGGGCGGACGCGAGCAGTACTTC
few	TRBJ2-7	NA	TRBV20-1	CSARTLEQYF	TGCAGTGCTCGAACGCTTGAGCAGTACTTC
many	TRBJ1-4	NA	TRBV27	CASSFVTGHNEKLFF	TGTGCCAGCAGTTTTGTTACAGGGCATAATGAAAAACTGTTTTTT
NA	TRBJ2-3	TRBD2	TRBV7-3	CASSGSGGSTDTQYF	TGTGCCAGCAGCGGAAGCGGGGGCAGCACAGATACGCAGTATTTT
large	TRBJ1-1	NA	TRBV28	CASSLFPGRTEAFF	TGTGCCAGCAGTTTATTCCCCGGGAGGACTGAAGCTTTCTTT
medium-sized	TRBJ1-2	NA	TRBV5-6	CASSWRQGLSGYTF	TGTGCCAGCAGCTGGAGGCAGGGACTCTCTGGCTACACCTTC
NA	TRBJ2-3	TRBD2	TRBV5-1	CASSLGGRGADTQYF	TGCGCCAGCAGCTTGGGCGGGAGGGGTGCAGATACGCAGTATTTT
medium-sized	TRBJ2-7	NA	TRBV3-1	CASSQVTYEQYF	TGTGCCAGCAGCCAAGTTACATACGAGCAGTACTTC
few	TRBJ2-1	TRBD1	TRBV11-2	CASSLDRAGEQFF	TGTGCCAGCAGCCTAGACAGGGCAGGTGAGCAGTTCTTC
medium-sized	TRBJ2-1	TRBD1	TRBV11-1	CASSPGQGAYNEQFF	TGTGCCAGCAGTCCGGGACAGGGGGCTTACAATGAGCAGTTCTTC
many	TRBJ2-5	NA	TRBV20-1	CSARGGGETQYF	TGCAGTGCTAGAGGGGGCGGAGAGACCCAGTACTTC
few	TRBJ1-2	NA	TRBV4-1	CASSQDEGTLSYGYTF	TGCGCCAGCAGCCAAGATGAGGGGACACTTAGCTATGGCTACACCTTC
many	TRBJ2-3	TRBD2	TRBV10-3	CAIIQGTSNTDTQYF	TGTGCCATCATCCAAGGGACTAGTAACACAGATACGCAGTATTTT
NA	TRBJ2-6	NA	TRBV4-1	CASSQYDTGIDNVLTF	TGCGCCAGCAGCCAGTATGATACAGGGATAGACAACGTCCTGACTTTC
few	TRBJ2-5	NA	TRBV7-3	CASSLTVQETQYF	TGTGCCAGCAGCTTAACCGTCCAAGAGACCCAGTACTTC
NA	TRBJ2-3	NA	TRBV28	CASSFGGPTDTQYF	TGTGCCAGCAGTTTCGGGGGGCCCACAGATACGCAGTATTTT
NA	TRBJ2-6	TRBD1	TRBV18	CASSPLLGQSGANVLTF	TGTGCCAGCTCACCACTCCTGGGACAGTCTGGGGCCAACGTCCTGACTTTC
NA	TRBJ2-2	NA	TRBV7-6	CASSSLASPGELFF	TGTGCCAGCAGCTCCTTAGCGTCACCCGGGGAGCTGTTTTTT
once	TRBJ2-1	TRBD2	TRBV7-8	CASSFLGGTSYNEQFF	TGTGCCAGCAGCTTTTTGGGGGGGACCTCCTACAATGAGCAGTTCTTC
many	TRBJ1-6	NA	TRBV27	CASSPDSSNSPLHF	TGTGCCAGCAGCCCGGACAGCAGCAATTCACCCCTCCACTTT
large	TRBJ1-4	NA	TRBV7-9	CASSPPIEFATNEKLFF	TGTGCCAGCAGCCCCCCGATTGAGTTTGCAACTAATGAAAAACTGTTTTTT
NA	TRBJ1-1	NA	TRBV28	CASSRQAEAFF	TGTGCCAGCAGTCGCCAAGCTGAAGCTTTCTTT
medium-sized	TRBJ2-1	TRBD2	TRBV5-1	CASSLGAGGPSDNEQFF	TGCGCCAGCAGCTTGGGGGCGGGAGGCCCCAGCGACAATGAGCAGTTCTTC
large	TRBJ2-1	TRBD2	TRBV7-8	CASSHSPSGRGDEQFF	TGTGCCAGCAGCCACTCCCCTAGCGGGAGGGGGGATGAGCAGTTCTTC
NA	TRBJ2-1	NA	TRBV5-1	CASSPRGTYEPYNEQFF	TGCGCCAGCAGCCCCCGGGGAACCTACGAACCCTACAATGAGCAGTTCTTC
many	TRBJ2-1	TRBD2	TRBV5-1	CASSLATLAGAFVNEQFF	TGCGCCAGCAGCTTGGCCACCCTAGCGGGAGCATTTGTGAATGAGCAGTTCTTC
NA	TRBJ2-7	NA	TRBV7-3	CASSLSGHSSYEQYF	TGTGCCAGCAGCTTAAGTGGACACAGCTCCTACGAGCAGTACTTC
medium-sized	TRBJ1-4	TRBD1	TRBV11-2	CASRQTGEGEKLFF	TGTGCCAGCAGACAGACAGGGGAGGGTGAAAAACTGTTTTTT
medium-sized	TRBJ2-3	NA	TRBV20-1	CSATIAAGKSDTQYF	TGCAGTGCGACCATAGCGGCGGGAAAGTCCGATACGCAGTATTTT
medium-sized	TRBJ2-1	NA	TRBV20-1	CSAEQGVYNEQFF	TGCAGTGCGGAACAGGGCGTCTACAATGAGCAGTTCTTC
medium-sized	TRBJ2-5	TRBD2	TRBV7-8	CASSNLAGGMTQYF	TGTGCCAGCAGCAATTTAGCGGGGGGGATGACCCAGTACTTC
many	TRBJ1-5	TRBD1	TRBV20-1	CSATRGQGSGYQPQHF	TGCAGTGCTACACGAGGACAGGGTTCGGGATACCAGCCCCAGCATTTT
NA	TRBJ2-6	TRBD1	TRBV12-5	CASGLDRAGANVLTF	TGTGCTAGTGGCTTGGACAGGGCTGGGGCCAACGTCCTGACTTTC
medium-sized	TRBJ2-7	NA	TRBV11-2	CASSLVLDSPYEQYF	TGTGCCAGCAGCTTAGTTTTGGACAGTCCCTACGAGCAGTACTTC
NA	TRBJ2-1	NA	TRBV11-2	CASSLDGGGRTLNEQFF	TGTGCCAGCAGCTTAGATGGTGGAGGCAGGACCTTGAATGAGCAGTTCTTC
many	TRBJ2-1	NA	TRBV2	CASSPVGREEQFF	TGTGCCAGCAGTCCCGTAGGCAGGGAGGAGCAGTTCTTC
medium-sized	TRBJ2-3	NA	TRBV6-1	CASRETSTDTQYF	TGTGCCAGCAGGGAAACTAGCACAGATACGCAGTATTTT
many	TRBJ1-1	NA	TRBV12-3/TRBV12-4	CASSLRTGEEAFF	TGTGCCAGCAGTCTTCGGACGGGAGAAGAGGCTTTCTTT
many	TRBJ1-1	NA	TRBV4-3	CASSQTGNTEAFF	TGCGCCAGCAGCCAAACAGGGAACACTGAAGCTTTCTTT
NA	TRBJ2-3	TRBD2	TRBV6-1	CASGLAGTDTQYF	TGTGCCAGTGGACTAGCGGGGACAGATACGCAGTATTTT
once	TRBJ2-3	NA	TRBV5-1	CASRLEVPDTQYF	TGCGCCAGCAGGTTGGAGGTACCAGATACGCAGTATTTT
medium-sized	TRBJ1-2	TRBD1	TRBV11-3	CASSPAGDRGFGYTF	TGTGCCAGCAGCCCCGCCGGAGACAGGGGGTTTGGCTACACCTTC